The 3 T cell receptor beta chains reported below all come from one sample, sequenced in a study of T cell responses to AZD1222 COVID-19 vaccine. Profiled with immunoSEQ multiplex PCR; TCRdb holds only in-frame clones, not every one. Of 90,000 to 150,000 clones listed, 87% are singletons. The sample in question was peripheral blood, obtained 28 days after the second AZD1222 dose. Receptors were obtained from an adult who received the AZD1222 COVID-19 vaccine.

The chain combines TRBV7-2 with TRBJ1-3; D is uncertain. The CDR3 sequence is 17 residues long. Per the germline V gene, CDR1 is SGHTA and CDR2 is FQGNSA. With 1 base removed from V and 4 bases from J, the gap between germline ends came to 17 bases. The CDR3 sequence is CASSLESPGRLGNTIYF. As DNA, the CDR3 is TGTGCCAGCAGCTTAGAATCCCCGGGAAGACTCGGAAACACCATATATTTT.

This clone was seen more than once but under ten times. V usage is TRBV27 and J usage is TRBJ2-2; 13 bases map to TRBD2. V gave up 2 bases and J gave up 4 bases; unmatched junction bases: 1. Germline V lookup: CDR1 MNHEY, CDR2 SMNVEV (reference sequence). The CDR3 runs to 16 residues. This chain's CDR3 is CASSLRLAGGTGELFF. CDR3 DNA: TGTGCCAGCAGTTTAAGACTAGCGGGGGGCACCGGGGAGCTGTTTTTT.

The chain links TRBV9 to TRBJ2-1; D remains unclear. The ends were cut back, 7 bases at V and 5 bases at J, with 10 bases in the middle. CDR3 length equals 12 residues. CDR1 is SGDLS and CDR2 is YYNGEE in the germline V gene. CDR3 DNA: TGTGCCAGCGGCCTGTACGACAATGAGCAGTTCTTC. Translation: CASGLYDNEQFF.